This T cell receptor beta chain was observed in a study of shared clonotypes between healthy human individuals. This clone occurred a few times. Antigen unknown. The repertoire was sequenced with immunoSEQ multiplex PCR; TCRdb's copy has only in-frame clones and lacks some. The data show around 200,000 clones, about 68% seen once. General study findings and limits: Non-shared clonotypes were found to have lower generation probabilities than the clonotypes that were shared by all four of the sorted-subset donors.

The germline V gene encodes CDR1 SGHRS and CDR2 YFSETQ. CDR3 size: 15 residues. The V gene end was trimmed by 4 bases and the J gene end by 3 bases; junction bases not matched to a gene: 7. The source material was memory CD4+ T cells sorted from blood. The subset here: CD45RA-negative fraction. This clonotype was obtained from a man in his thirties or forties in good health. The gene calls are TRBV5-1 and TRBJ1-2; 9 bases are shared with TRBD1. DNA of the CDR3: TGCGCCAGCAGCCAGATGGGACAGGGCGACTATGGCTACACCTTC. Amino acid sequence: CASSQMGQGDYGYTF. Full variable domain (remainder filled in from reference TRBV5-1 and TRBJ1-2): KAGVTQTPRYLIKTRGQQVTLSCSPISGHRSVSWYQQTPGQGLQFLFEYFSETQRNKGNFPGRFSGRQFSNSRSEMNVSTLELGDSALYLCASSQMGQGDYGYTFGSGTRLTVV.